Given below is one TCR beta chain in context. Its antigen is as yet unknown. The record originates from a study of cytomegalovirus exposure and HLA in healthy donors. This CDR3 spans 17 amino acids. Germline V gene lookup returns CDR1 SGHDT and CDR2 YYEEEE. V was clipped by 2 bases and J by 4 bases; unmatched bases: 12. Study-level points and caveats: With later analysis, a missense DCLRE1C variant became linked to TCR beta V- and J-gene trimming. Presence/absence comparisons presumed near-even sequencing depth among donors. What a later analysis showed was that several of the most significant clusters appeared linked to common viral pathogens.

In the PCR, 60 Vbeta and 13 Jbeta primers were used. This table comes from immunoSEQ multiplex PCR, and its TCRdb copy is limited to in-frame clones, with some not included. The sample lists 160,000 or so clones, approximately 88% occurring once. Sequencing input: PBMCs. This chain joins TRBV5-6 and TRBJ1-2; 9 bases are a match to TRBD1. The sequence came from a woman younger than 35 in good health and CMV-seronegative. Written as DNA, the CDR3 is TGTGCCAGCAGCTTTCGGGGGACAGGGTTAGTGAGCTATGGCTACACCTTC. Protein: CASSFRGTGLVSYGYTF.